The 11 T cell receptor beta chains reported below all come from one sample, sequenced in a study of spatial heterogeneity in lung cancer. One entry per CDR3 protein, called by TCRdb with MiXCR from the 5' RACE reads. Here the sample spans about 48,000 distinct CDR3 sequences, less than 5.5% being singletons. The time point: sample taken at primary tumor resection. The sample was PBMCs, taken at surgery. These TCRs come from a male donor with early-stage non-small cell lung cancer.

This clonotype is deemed medium-sized (0.01 to 0.1%). The genes are TRBV11-2 and TRBJ2-3, with no clear D. Trimming removed 3 bases from V and 2 bases from J, with 0 bases in between. The CDR3 spans 11 residues. Germline V gene sequence: CDR1 SGHAT, CDR2 FQNNGV. The CDR3 nucleotides read TGTGCCAGCAGCTTCACAGATACGCAGTATTTT. Protein: CASSFTDTQYF.

By share, this clonotype ranks as medium-sized. The J gene is TRBJ1-2, the V gene TRBV5-4; 7 nucleotides align to TRBD1. Trimming at V came to 0 bases and at J to 6 bases, leaving 8 bases not matched to a gene. The CDR3 has 15 residues. The germline CDR1 and CDR2 sequences are SGHNT and YYREEE (reference sequence). The CDR3 loop is CASSLAERGLDGYTF. As DNA, the CDR3 is TGTGCCAGCAGCTTGGCTGAAAGGGGGCTGGATGGCTACACCTTC.

The sample holds many counts of this clonotype. The genes are TRBV20-1 and TRBJ1-2; 8 bases are shared with TRBD1. CDR1 is DFQATT, CDR2 SNEGSKA, per germline (reference sequence). CDR3 length: 14 amino acids. V lost 3 bases and J lost 8; bases outside the gene matches: 11. CDR3 DNA: TGCAGTGCTAGGCCCGGACAGGGAACGGGAGGCTACACCTTC. Encoded protein: CSARPGQGTGGYTF.

This clonotype was detected ten times or more. CDR3 in amino acids: CASSTGPKGGNEQFF. CDR3 bases: TGTGCCAGCAGCACGGGGCCTAAGGGTGGAAATGAGCAGTTCTTC. The J gene is TRBJ2-1, the V gene TRBV21-1; the table's D call of TRBD1 was not tested on the DNA. TRBV21-1 is classified as a pseudogene. The CDR3 contains 15 residues.

This clonotype was seen many times. V is TRBV7-2 and J is TRBJ2-3; 8 nucleotides match TRBD2. This CDR3 spans 15 amino acids. V was pared by 0 bases and J by 7 bases, with 6 bases of the junction left unmatched. CDR1 and CDR2 (germline): SGHTA, FQGNSA. Here the CDR3 DNA reads TGTGCCAGCAGCTTAGCTAGCGGGGCCGAGTATACGCAGTATTTT. Translation gives CASSLASGAEYTQYF.

This clonotype has a count of ten or more. This chain joins TRBV7-2 and TRBJ1-1; D call uncertain. The CDR3 runs to 11 residues. Trimming stripped 3 bases from V and 6 bases from J, with 5 bases between. Germline CDR1 reads SGHTA; CDR2 reads FQGNSA. CDR3 sequence: CASSFGPEAFF. In DNA, the CDR3 is TGTGCCAGCAGCTTTGGGCCTGAAGCTTTCTTT.

This clonotype was observed a handful of times. This chain connects TRBV5-5 to TRBJ2-7; D is unresolved. This CDR3 comprises 13 residues. Between the trimmed V and J ends, which lost 0 bases and 3 bases, there was a span of 7 bases. CDR1 SGHKS and CDR2 YYEKEE come from the germline V gene (reference sequence). CDR3 sequence (DNA): TGTGCCAGCAGCTTGGCCGGCTACTACGAGCAGTACTTC. Protein product: CASSLAGYYEQYF.

In its sample, this clonotype was seen many times. The rearrangement uses TRBV7-2 and TRBJ1-2; maybe TRBD1 (5 bases). The CDR3 has 13 residues. Per the germline V gene, CDR1 is SGHTA and CDR2 is FQGNSA. V lost 4 bases and J 4 bases, leaving 10 bases between the germline ends. The CDR3 DNA sequence: TGTGCCAGCAGCTCGAGCAGGGTCTATGGCTACACCTTC. The encoded protein is CASSSSRVYGYTF.

This clonotype was detected ten times or more. The gene calls are TRBV3-1 and TRBJ1-6, with D hard to call. Germline CDR1 and CDR2: LGHDT and YNNKEL (reference sequence). This CDR3 is built from 14 residues. V was shortened by 0 bases and J by 7 bases, with 7 bases between the two germline ends. The CDR3 loop is CASSQDVSNSPLHF. The CDR3 coding sequence is TGTGCCAGCAGCCAAGATGTTTCGAATTCACCCCTCCACTTT.

This clonotype was counted many times. The genes are TRBV2 and TRBJ2-1; D is ambiguous. Trimming pared 6 bases from V and 4 bases from J, leaving 4 bases between. This CDR3 region has 11 residues. Germline loops: CDR1 SNHLY, CDR2 FYNNEI. This CDR3 is CASSDYNEQFF. The CDR3 DNA follows: TGTGCCAGCAGCGATTACAATGAGCAGTTCTTC.

This clonotype was counted a few times. The V gene is TRBV7-2, the J gene TRBJ2-3, with a tentative D call TRBD2 (6 bases). Germline values: CDR1 SGHTA, CDR2 FQGNSA. V gave up 6 bases and J gave up 6 bases, with 19 bases separating them. The CDR3 length is 15 residues. The CDR3 DNA sequence: TGTGCCAGCAGACAATCCCGCACGGGAGTGGATACGCAGTATTTT. Its protein product is CASRQSRTGVDTQYF. Full variable domain (remainder filled in from reference TRBV7-2 and TRBJ2-3): GAGVSQSPSNKVTEKGKDVELRCDPISGHTALYWYRQSLGQGLEFLIYFQGNSAPDKSGLPSDRFSAERTGGSVSTLTIQRTQQEDSAVYLCASRQSRTGVDTQYFGPGTRLTVL.